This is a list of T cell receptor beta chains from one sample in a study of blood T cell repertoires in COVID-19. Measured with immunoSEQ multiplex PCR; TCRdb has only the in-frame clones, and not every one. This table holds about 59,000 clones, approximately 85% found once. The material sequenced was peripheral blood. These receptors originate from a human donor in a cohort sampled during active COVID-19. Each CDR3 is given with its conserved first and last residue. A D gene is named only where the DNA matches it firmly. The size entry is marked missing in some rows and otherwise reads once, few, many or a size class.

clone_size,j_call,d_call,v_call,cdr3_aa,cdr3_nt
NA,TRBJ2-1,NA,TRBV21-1,CASSWEQGPHYNEQFF,TGTGCCAGCAGCTGGGAACAGGGTCCACACTACAATGAGCAGTTCTTC
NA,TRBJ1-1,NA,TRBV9,CASSAGVQRTEAFF,TGTGCCAGCAGCGCCGGGGTACAGAGAACTGAAGCTTTCTTT
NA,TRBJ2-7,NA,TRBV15,CATSRSPTYEQYF,TGTGCCACCAGCCGCTCCCCAACTTACGAGCAGTACTTC
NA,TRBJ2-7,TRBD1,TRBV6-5,CASSRQGPYEQYF,TGTGCCAGCAGTCGACAGGGCCCCTACGAGCAGTACTTC
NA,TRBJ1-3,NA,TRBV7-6,CASSLGAGVGNTIYF,TGTGCCAGCAGTCTAGGGGCAGGGGTCGGAAACACCATATATTTT
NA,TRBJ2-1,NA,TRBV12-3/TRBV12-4,CASSPREYNEQFF,TGTGCCAGCAGTCCTCGAGAGTACAATGAGCAGTTCTTC
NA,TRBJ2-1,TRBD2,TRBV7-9,CASSPPSGGTHEQFF,TGTGCCAGCAGCCCTCCTAGCGGGGGGACTCATGAGCAGTTCTTC
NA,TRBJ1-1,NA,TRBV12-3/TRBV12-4,CASSLSDTEAFF,TGTGCCAGCAGTTTATCGGACACTGAAGCTTTCTTT
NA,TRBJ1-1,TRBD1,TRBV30,CAWVRGTLNTEAFF,TGTGCCTGGGTCAGGGGGACACTTAACACTGAAGCTTTCTTT
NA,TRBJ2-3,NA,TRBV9,CASSLTGISTDTQYF,TGTGCCAGCAGCCTTACAGGAATCAGTACAGATACGCAGTATTTT
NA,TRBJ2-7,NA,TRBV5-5,CASSTTGPPKQYF,TGTGCCAGCAGCACTACAGGGCCCCCTAAGCAGTACTTC
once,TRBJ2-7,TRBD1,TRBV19,CASSTRQGYEQYF,TGTGCCAGTAGTACCCGACAGGGGTACGAGCAGTACTTC
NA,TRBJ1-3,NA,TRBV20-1,CSASQEYSGNTIYF,TGCAGTGCCAGTCAGGAATACTCTGGAAACACCATATATTTT
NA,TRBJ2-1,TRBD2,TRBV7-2,CASSLAASGGGSYNEQFF,TGTGCCAGCAGCTTAGCCGCTAGCGGGGGGGGCTCCTACAATGAGCAGTTCTTC
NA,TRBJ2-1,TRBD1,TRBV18,CASSPQNRGYEQFF,TGTGCCAGCTCACCACAAAACAGGGGTTATGAGCAGTTCTTC
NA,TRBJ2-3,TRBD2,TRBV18,CASSPPSGGAEYF,TGTGCCAGCTCACCACCAAGCGGGGGGGCCGAGTATTTT
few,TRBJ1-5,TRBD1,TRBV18,CASSPPDRFGPQHF,TGTGCCAGCTCACCACCGGACAGGTTTGGGCCCCAGCATTTT
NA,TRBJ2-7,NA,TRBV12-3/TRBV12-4,CASSSSGYEQYF,TGTGCCAGCAGTTCATCCGGGTACGAGCAGTACTTC